This TCR beta chain was sequenced during a study of cytotoxic CD8 clonotypes in ibrutinib-treated CLL. Study overall: Response samples were drawn at a median of approximately 11 months of treatment, range 6 to 36. Across samples, productive templates numbered approximately 260,000 and productive rearrangements reached approximately 100,000 on average.

Study conclusions and caveats: Baseline clonality exceeded age-matched healthy donors and tracked circulating CD8+ T-cell counts.

The planned depth of sequencing spanned 1 in 200,000 to 1 in 1 million T cells. The assay was immunoSEQ multiplex PCR, and TCRdb's table has in-frame clones only and misses some. The sample consists of over 200,000 clones, 60% to 80% of them appearing once. The count of this clone is one. The antigen is not known. Sample: PBMCs, taken after 12 months of ibrutinib treatment. The source is a human donor with chronic lymphocytic leukemia.

CDR3 in amino acids: CASRFRSALAGGPSYNEQFF. The CDR3 DNA sequence: TGTGCCAGCAGATTTCGCTCGGCCCTAGCGGGGGGGCCCTCCTACAATGAGCAGTTCTTC. The chain joins TRBV2 to TRBJ2-1; 12 bases map to TRBD2. Germline V lookup: CDR1 SNHLY, CDR2 FYNNEI. J lost 0 bases, V lost 6 bases, and 15 bases had no gene match. The CDR3 is made up of 20 amino acids. Complete variable domain (other parts from reference TRBV2 and TRBJ2-1): EPEVTQTPSHQVTQMGQEVILRCVPISNHLYFYWYRQILGQKVEFLVSFYNNEISEKSEIFDDQFSVERPDGSNFTLKIRSTKLEDSAMYFCASRFRSALAGGPSYNEQFFGPGTRLTVL.